A single T cell receptor (beta chain) is shown here with its context. Its antigen is as yet unknown. TCRdb re-called the reads through MiXCR, storing one row per CDR3 protein. The sample shows a few hundred thousand distinct CDR3 sequences, just under 40% of them seen only once. The CDR3 consists of 13 residues. Germline CDR1 and CDR2: DFQATT and SNEGSKA (reference sequence). Deletions cut 5 bases from V and 1 base from J, with 11 bases between. This sample stems from a study of T cell repertoires in cytomegalovirus infection. About the research overall: Used in the study were CMV epitopes, some recently identified and HLA-C-restricted, others well-studied and HLA-B-restricted. Evidence of both CMV infection and a matching HLA type came from public TCR beta signatures.

Study conclusions and caveats: Using cumulative public TCR beta family frequency, the authors identified those who carried CMV together with the relevant HLA.

The chain recombines TRBV20-1 with TRBJ1-1; D is unclear. Sequences were derived from cultured PBMCs, sampled from culture after CMV antigen stimulation. The receptor was derived from a human donor in good health (CMV status not recorded). Some clones in this sample may be carry-over from other donors' samples. This CDR3 reads CSAPPAGNTEAFF. CDR3 in DNA: TGCAGTGCTCCCCCCGCGGGGAACACTGAAGCTTTCTTT.